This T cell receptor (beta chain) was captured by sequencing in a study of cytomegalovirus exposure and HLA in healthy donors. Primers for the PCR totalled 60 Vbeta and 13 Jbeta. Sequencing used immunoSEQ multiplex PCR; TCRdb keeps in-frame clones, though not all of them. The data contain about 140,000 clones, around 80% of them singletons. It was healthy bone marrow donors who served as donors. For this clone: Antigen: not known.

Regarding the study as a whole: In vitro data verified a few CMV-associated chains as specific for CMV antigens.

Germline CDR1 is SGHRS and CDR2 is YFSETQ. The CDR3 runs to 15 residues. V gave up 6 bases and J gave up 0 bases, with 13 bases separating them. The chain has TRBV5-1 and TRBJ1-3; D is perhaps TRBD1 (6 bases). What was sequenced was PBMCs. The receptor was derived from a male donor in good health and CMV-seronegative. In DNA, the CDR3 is TGCGCCAGCAACAGGGACCCCAGCTCTGGAAACACCATATATTTT. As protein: CASNRDPSSGNTIYF.